Presented here are 27 T cell receptor beta chains from one specimen sequenced in a study of vaccination effects on CD4 cells after COVID-19. No cognate antigen is known for these TCRs. Data came from immunoSEQ multiplex PCR; TCRdb stores just in-frame clones and leaves some out. The profile shows 40,000 to 55,000 clones, 76% of them singletons. Once cultured for around 11 days, the cells underwent separation to obtain CD4+ T cells. It was between March and December 2020 that the person had a SARS-CoV-2 infection confirmed by PCR. The vaccine given was either BNT162b2 or mRNA-1273, in two doses. The sample consisted of CD4+ T cells from PBMCs cultured without peptide, taken after COVID-19 vaccination. Receptors were obtained from a human donor who had a prior SARS-CoV-2 infection.

In its sample, this clone was seen a few times. This chain connects TRBV27 to TRBJ1-2; unclear D gene. V was pared by 5 bases and J by 0 bases, with 13 bases between. Germline lookup yields CDR1 MNHEY and CDR2 SMNVEV (reference sequence). This CDR3 comprises 15 residues. CDR3 region: CASSVGRIANYGYTF. The CDR3, as DNA: TGTGCCAGCAGTGTGGGGAGGATAGCTAACTATGGCTACACCTTC.

This chain connects TRBV30 to TRBJ2-3; tentatively, D is TRBD2 (7 bases). The CDR3 extends over 19 amino acids. CDR1 GTSNPN and CDR2 SVGIG come from the germline V gene (reference sequence). V lost 0 bases, J lost 0 bases, and 22 bases lay in between. CDR3 in amino acids: CAWSVVGGPRFFSTDTQYF. The CDR3 region has the DNA TGTGCCTGGAGTGTGGTGGGGGGGCCCCGTTTCTTTAGCACAGATACGCAGTATTTT.

This rearrangement joins TRBV5-1 to TRBJ2-7; 7 nucleotides agree with TRBD1. This CDR3 contains 15 residues. Germline V CDR1 and CDR2: SGHRS, YFSETQ. V trimming: 0 bases; J trimming: 3 bases; junction bases outside the gene matches: 6. The CDR3, as DNA: TGCGCCAGCAGCTTGGCAACAGGGGCTAACTACGAGCAGTACTTC. Translation gives CASSLATGANYEQYF.

This chain connects TRBV6-5 to TRBJ1-2; 8 positions match TRBD1. J lost 8 bases, V lost 6 bases, and 11 bases had no gene match. CDR1 and CDR2 (germline): MNHEY, SVGAGI. The CDR3 is 14 amino acids. CDR3: CASSWDQGAEGYTF. In DNA, the CDR3 is TGTGCCAGCAGCTGGGACCAGGGGGCGGAAGGCTACACCTTC.

The chain employs TRBV6-5 and TRBJ1-6; TRBD1 might be the D (6 bases). Germline loops: CDR1 MNHEY, CDR2 SVGAGI. Trimming took 0 bases from V and 8 from J, leaving 11 bases between them. This CDR3 is 15 amino acids long. The CDR3 DNA follows: TGTGCCAGCAGTTACTCAGGGGGTGCTTATTCACCCCTCCACTTT. Its protein product is CASSYSGGAYSPLHF.

The chain recombines TRBV5-1 with TRBJ2-7, with D perhaps matching TRBD1 (5 bases). Trimming cost V 0 bases and J 1 base, with 14 bases left between them. Germline V gene data show CDR1 as SGHRS and CDR2 as YFSETQ. The CDR3 contains 16 residues. CDR3 nucleotides: TGCGCCAGCAGCTTGGAGGGGTGGGCAGGTTCCTACGAGCAGTACTTC. It codes for CASSLEGWAGSYEQYF.

The V and J genes are TRBV3-1 (or the pseudogene TRBV3-2) and TRBJ1-3; a weak D match, TRBD1 (5 bases). Germline-derived CDR1 and CDR2 are LGHDT and YNNKEL (reference sequence). Trimming took 2 bases from V and 0 from J, leaving 14 bases between them. The CDR3 extends over 17 amino acids. For the CDR3, the DNA is TGTGCCAGCAGCCAAATCTGGGGCAGGAGCTCTGGAAACACCATATATTTT. Protein product: CASSQIWGRSSGNTIYF.

The rearrangement links TRBV7-9 to TRBJ2-5; no firm D call. V lost 3 bases to trimming and J lost 5 bases, with 7 bases between them. Germline V gives CDR1 SEHNR, CDR2 FQNEAQ (reference sequence). The CDR3 contains 12 residues. The CDR3 DNA is TGTGCCAGCAGCTTTCTCGGCGAGACCCAGTACTTC. Translated, it gives CASSFLGETQYF.

The rearrangement links TRBV10-3 to TRBJ2-1; 12 bases are shared with TRBD2. The ends lost 4 bases at V and 0 bases at J; junction bases unmatched: 1. CDR1 and CDR2 (germline): ENHRY, SYGVKD. CDR3 length: 16 residues. The DNA of the CDR3 is TGTGCCATCAGTGGGGGACTAGCGGGCTCCTACAATGAGCAGTTCTTC. Translated, it gives CAISGGLAGSYNEQFF.

This clone has just one count. This specimen includes other DNA sequences encoding the same CDR3. The chain uses TRBV2 and TRBJ1-6; the D gene is possibly TRBD1 (5 bases). The CDR3 length is 15 residues. Germline assignment: CDR1 SNHLY and CDR2 FYNNEI. V was shortened by 4 bases and J by 4 bases, with 11 bases between the two germline ends. The CDR3 is CASSATEPYNSPLHF. The CDR3 nucleotides read TGTGCCAGCAGTGCGACAGAGCCTTATAATTCACCCCTCCACTTT.

The chain couples TRBV6-2 or TRBV6-3 to TRBJ2-3; 8 bases are shared with TRBD1. The germline CDR1 and CDR2 sequences are MNHEY and SVGEGT. The CDR3 loop spans 13 amino acids. J was trimmed by 3 bases and V by 5 bases; bases with no gene match: 1. CDR3 amino acids: CASSGQGTDTQYF. CDR3 nucleotide sequence: TGTGCCAGCAGTGGACAGGGAACAGATACGCAGTATTTT.

The rearrangement joins TRBV4-3 to TRBJ1-1; D is perhaps TRBD1 (6 bases). The ends were cut back, 0 bases at V and 3 bases at J, with 14 bases in the middle. CDR1 and CDR2 from the germline V gene are LGHNA and YSLEER. This CDR3 spans 16 amino acids. The CDR3 DNA is TGCGCCAGCAGCCAAGATTTTTTGGCAGGGGACACTGAAGCTTTCTTT. Its protein product is CASSQDFLAGDTEAFF.

The chain carries TRBV28 and TRBJ2-7, with 9 positions matching TRBD1. Germline trimming cut 5 bases from V and 3 bases from J; bases unmatched to any gene: 11. The CDR3 has 16 amino acids. Germline values: CDR1 MDHEN, CDR2 SYDVKM. The CDR3 DNA sequence: TGTGCCAGCAGTCCGCCCTGGGGACAGGGAATCTACGAGCAGTACTTC. Its protein is CASSPPWGQGIYEQYF.

This clone appeared a single time. The rearrangement links TRBV6-5 to TRBJ2-5, with D possibly being TRBD1 (6 bases). The V gene's germline CDR1 is MNHEY and CDR2 SVGAGI. V lost 0 bases and J 2 bases, leaving 13 bases between the germline ends. This CDR3 is 16 amino acids long. The CDR3 protein is CASSYSRGSGQETQYF. In nucleotides, the CDR3 is TGTGCCAGCAGTTACTCGAGGGGGAGTGGGCAAGAGACCCAGTACTTC.

The rearrangement uses TRBV21-1 and TRBJ2-7; the D call in the table, TRBD2, was not verified against the DNA. TRBV21-1 is a listed pseudogene. The CDR3 totals 17 residues. The CDR3 coding sequence is TGTGCCAGAAGCGGGACTAGCGGGGGGATCGGATTACACGAGCAGTACTTC. The encoded protein is CARSGTSGGIGLHEQYF.

This chain uses TRBV5-1 with TRBJ2-5; 12 bases align to TRBD2. CDR3 size: 14 residues. CDR1 is SGHRS and CDR2 is YFSETQ in the germline V gene. The V gene end was trimmed by 5 bases and the J gene end by 5 bases; junction bases not matched to a gene: 4. CDR3 sequence: CASSVTSGSETQYF. The CDR3 DNA reads as TGCGCCAGCAGTGTGACTAGCGGGAGTGAGACCCAGTACTTC.

This clone was seen a handful of times. The chain links TRBV4-1 to TRBJ2-7; perhaps D is TRBD1 or TRBD2 (6 bases each). Between the trimmed V and J ends, which lost 1 base and 4 bases, there was a span of 14 bases. CDR1 MGHRA and CDR2 YSYEKL come from the germline V gene. This CDR3 has 15 amino acids. The DNA of the CDR3 is TGCGCCAGCAGCCAAGGTGGAGGGGGAGGATACGAGCAGTACTTC. It translates to CASSQGGGGGYEQYF.

The J gene is TRBJ2-3, the V gene TRBV2; TRBD2 agrees at 7 bases. This CDR3 contains 16 residues. V was pared by 5 bases and J by 0 bases, with 8 bases of the junction left unmatched. Germline V gene sequence: CDR1 SNHLY, CDR2 FYNNEI. The CDR3 sequence is CASSPQAGASTDTQYF. In DNA form, the CDR3 reads TGTGCCAGCAGTCCACAGGCGGGAGCTAGCACAGATACGCAGTATTTT.

This chain connects TRBV18 to TRBJ2-2, with 12 nucleotides matching TRBD2. Germline trimming cut 3 bases from V and 5 bases from J; bases unmatched to any gene: 13. Germline V gene sequence: CDR1 KGHSH, CDR2 LQKENI. The CDR3 length is 19 residues. CDR3 residues: CASSPRLAGGPGGTGELFF. CDR3 bases: TGTGCCAGCTCACCCCGTCTAGCGGGAGGGCCGGGAGGAACCGGGGAGCTGTTTTTT. Looking up the rest from reference TRBV18 and TRBJ2-2 gives the full variable domain: NAGVMQNPRHLVRRRGQEARLRCSPMKGHSHVYWYRQLPEEGLKFMVYLQKENIIDESGMPKERFSAEFPKEGPSILRIQQVVRGDSAAYFCASSPRLAGGPGGTGELFFGEGSRLTVL.

The rearrangement joins TRBV19 to TRBJ2-1; TRBD2 aligns across 14 bases. This CDR3 spans 14 amino acids. V dropped 9 bases and J dropped 6; count of bases not matched to a gene: 4. From germline, CDR1 is LNHDA and CDR2 SQIVND (reference sequence). CDR3 DNA: TGTGCCAGCAAGGGACTAGCGGGGGTCAATGAGCAGTTCTTC. Protein sequence: CASKGLAGVNEQFF.

The chain has TRBV12-3 or TRBV12-4 and TRBJ1-1, with 7 nucleotides matching TRBD1. The V and J ends lost 5 bases and 6 bases, in that order; junction bases with no gene match: 6. The CDR3 has 13 residues. The CDR3 DNA reads TGTGCCAGCAGTCGGACAGGCGCCGCTGAAGCTTTCTTT. Protein: CASSRTGAAEAFF.

The rearrangement joins TRBV3-1 (or the pseudogene TRBV3-2) to TRBJ2-3; 12 bases fit TRBD2. Per the germline V gene, CDR1 is LGHDT and CDR2 is YNNKEL (reference sequence). Losses at the gene ends were 2 bases for V and 5 bases for J; bases not matched to a gene: 2. This CDR3 region has 15 residues. DNA for the CDR3: TGTGCCAGCAGCCAATTGGGACTAGCGGGAGATACGCAGTATTTT. Amino acid sequence: CASSQLGLAGDTQYF.

V gene TRBV27 combines with J gene TRBJ1-5, with 8 nucleotides matching TRBD1. V trimming: 6 bases; J trimming: 7 bases; junction bases outside the gene matches: 5. Germline V gene sequence: CDR1 MNHEY, CDR2 SMNVEV (reference sequence). The CDR3 loop spans 13 amino acids. For the CDR3, the DNA is TGTGCCAGCAGACAGGGGGTGGAACAGCCCCAGCATTTT. It is translated as CASRQGVEQPQHF.

The V and J genes are TRBV4-1 and TRBJ1-5; the D is unclear. Per germline, CDR1 MGHRA and CDR2 YSYEKL. With 5 bases removed from V and 5 bases from J, the gap between germline ends came to 16 bases. This CDR3 has 15 amino acids. CDR3 in amino acids: CASSSTGEYYQPQHF. CDR3 nucleotides: TGCGCCAGCAGCAGCACGGGAGAGTACTATCAGCCCCAGCATTTT.

This chain joins TRBV2 and TRBJ2-3; D not resolved. Trimming cost V 5 bases and J 7 bases, with 7 bases left between them. This CDR3 spans 11 amino acids. Germline-derived CDR1 and CDR2 are SNHLY and FYNNEI. CDR3 sequence: CASSLDNTQYF. The CDR3, as DNA: TGTGCCAGCAGTCTTGACAATACGCAGTATTTT.

This chain joins TRBV10-3 and TRBJ1-2; 11 nucleotides agree with TRBD1. The CDR3 extends over 14 amino acids. The germline CDR1 and CDR2 sequences are ENHRY and SYGVKD. After removal of 4 bases from V and 3 bases from J, the junction contained 1 base not matched to a gene. CDR3: CAISAGQGDYGYTF. The CDR3 DNA reads as TGTGCCATCAGTGCGGGACAGGGGGACTATGGCTACACCTTC.

The chain combines TRBV11-3 with TRBJ2-1; tentative D call: TRBD1 (6 bases). The CDR3 covers 15 residues. V lost 5 bases, J lost 3 bases, and 14 bases lay in between. Germline loops: CDR1 SGHNT, CDR2 YENEEA. In DNA, the CDR3 is TGTGCCAGCAGCGCCCATACAGGGCTCTACAATGAGCAGTTCTTC. The encoded protein is CASSAHTGLYNEQFF.